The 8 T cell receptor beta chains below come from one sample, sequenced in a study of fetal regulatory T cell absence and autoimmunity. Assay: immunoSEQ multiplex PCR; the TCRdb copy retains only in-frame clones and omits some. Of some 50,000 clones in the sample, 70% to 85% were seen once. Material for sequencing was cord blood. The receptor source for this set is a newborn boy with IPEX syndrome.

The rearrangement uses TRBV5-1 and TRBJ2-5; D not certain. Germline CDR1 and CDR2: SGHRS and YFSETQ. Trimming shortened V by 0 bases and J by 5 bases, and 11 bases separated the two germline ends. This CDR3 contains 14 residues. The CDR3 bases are TGCGCCAGCAGCTTGGCCGTCGTAGGGGAGACCCAGTACTTC. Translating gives CASSLAVVGETQYF. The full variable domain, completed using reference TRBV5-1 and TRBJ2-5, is KAGVTQTPRYLIKTRGQQVTLSCSPISGHRSVSWYQQTPGQGLQFLFEYFSETQRNKGNFPGRFSGRQFSNSRSEMNVSTLELGDSALYLCASSLAVVGETQYFGPGTRLLVL.

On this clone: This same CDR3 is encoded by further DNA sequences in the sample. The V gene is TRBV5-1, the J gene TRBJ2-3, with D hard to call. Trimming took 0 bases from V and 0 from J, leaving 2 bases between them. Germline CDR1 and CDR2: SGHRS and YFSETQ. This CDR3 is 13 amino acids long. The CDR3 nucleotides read TGCGCCAGCAGCTTGGACAGCACAGATACGCAGTATTTT. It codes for CASSLDSTDTQYF.

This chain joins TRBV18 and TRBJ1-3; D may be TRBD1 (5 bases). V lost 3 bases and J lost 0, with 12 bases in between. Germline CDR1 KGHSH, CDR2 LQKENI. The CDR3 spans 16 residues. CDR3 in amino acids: CASSPGTGSSGNTIYF. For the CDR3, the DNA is TGTGCCAGCTCACCCGGGACGGGGAGCTCTGGAAACACCATATATTTT. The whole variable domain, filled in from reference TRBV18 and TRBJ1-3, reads NAGVMQNPRHLVRRRGQEARLRCSPMKGHSHVYWYRQLPEEGLKFMVYLQKENIIDESGMPKERFSAEFPKEGPSILRIQQVVRGDSAAYFCASSPGTGSSGNTIYFGEGSWLTVV.

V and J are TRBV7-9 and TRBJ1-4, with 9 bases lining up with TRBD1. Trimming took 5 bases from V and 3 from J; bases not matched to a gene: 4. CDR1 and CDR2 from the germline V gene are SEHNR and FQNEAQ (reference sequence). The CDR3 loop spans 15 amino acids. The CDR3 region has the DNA TGTGCCAGCAGCACCTACAGGGGGCCTAATGAAAAACTGTTTTTT. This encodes CASSTYRGPNEKLFF.

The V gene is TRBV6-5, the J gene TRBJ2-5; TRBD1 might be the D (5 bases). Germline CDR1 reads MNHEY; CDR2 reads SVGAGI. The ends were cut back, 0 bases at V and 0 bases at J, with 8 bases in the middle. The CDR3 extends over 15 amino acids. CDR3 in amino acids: CASSYSRQYQETQYF. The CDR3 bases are TGTGCCAGCAGTTACTCGAGACAGTACCAAGAGACCCAGTACTTC.

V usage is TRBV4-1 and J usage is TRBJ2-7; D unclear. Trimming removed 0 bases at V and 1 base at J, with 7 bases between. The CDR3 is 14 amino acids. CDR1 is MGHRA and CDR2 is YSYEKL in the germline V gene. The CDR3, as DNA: TGCGCCAGCAGCCAAGAAGCCATTTCCTACGAGCAGTACTTC. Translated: CASSQEAISYEQYF.

CDR3 nucleotides: TGCGCCAGCAGCTTCGCGAGCGGGGCTTACAATGAGCAGTTCTTC. Residues: CASSFASGAYNEQFF. V and J are TRBV5-1 and TRBJ2-1; the match to TRBD2 covers 7 bases. Trimming cost V 2 bases and J 4 bases; bases outside gene matches: 6. CDR3 length: 15 amino acids. Germline V gene lookup returns CDR1 SGHRS and CDR2 YFSETQ. Full variable domain (outside the CDR3, taken from reference TRBV5-1 and TRBJ2-1): KAGVTQTPRYLIKTRGQQVTLSCSPISGHRSVSWYQQTPGQGLQFLFEYFSETQRNKGNFPGRFSGRQFSNSRSEMNVSTLELGDSALYLCASSFASGAYNEQFFGPGTRLTVL.

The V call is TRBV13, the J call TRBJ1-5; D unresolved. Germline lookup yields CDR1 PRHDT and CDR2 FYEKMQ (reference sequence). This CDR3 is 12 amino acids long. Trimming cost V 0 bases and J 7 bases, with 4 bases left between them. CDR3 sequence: CASSLGAQPQHF. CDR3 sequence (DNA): TGTGCCAGCAGCTTAGGCGCCCAGCCCCAGCATTTT.